Below, 19 T cell receptor beta chains from the same sample are listed, as sequenced in a study of blood T cell repertoires in COVID-19. Here immunoSEQ multiplex PCR was the method, and the copy in TCRdb shows in-frame clones only, minus some. The sample has 250,000 or so clones, about nine tenths seen once. Sequencing was performed on peripheral blood. Receptors were obtained from a man aged 35 to 55 with active or convalescent COVID-19.

The chain links TRBV9 to TRBJ1-1, with a tentative D call TRBD1 (5 bases). The CDR3 sequence is 14 residues long. Trimming pared 0 bases from V and 5 bases from J, leaving 11 bases between. The germline gives CDR1 SGDLS, CDR2 YYNGEE. In DNA, the CDR3 is TGTGCCAGCAGCGTAGAGGGGCTTGGGACTGAAGCTTTCTTT. Its translation: CASSVEGLGTEAFF.

V is TRBV5-1 and J is TRBJ2-1; maybe TRBD1 (6 bases). CDR1 and CDR2 (germline): SGHRS, YFSETQ. The ends were cut back, 0 bases at V and 8 bases at J, with 15 bases in the middle. CDR3 length: 15 amino acids. The CDR3 DNA sequence: TGCGCCAGCAGCTTGGGGGAGACACAGGGACATGAGCAGTTCTTC. Protein sequence: CASSLGETQGHEQFF.

This rearrangement joins TRBV12-5 to TRBJ2-1; perhaps TRBD2 as D (5 bases). This CDR3 contains 16 residues. Trimming left V 4 bases short and J 0 bases short, with 13 bases between. The germline V gene has CDR1 LGHNT and CDR2 FRNRAP. CDR3 DNA sequence: TGTGCTAGTGGTTCTTTTTTTACTAGCTCCTACAATGAGCAGTTCTTC. Translation: CASGSFFTSSYNEQFF. The variable domain in full, completed from reference TRBV12-5 and TRBJ2-1, reads DARVTQTPRHKVTEMGQEVTMRCQPILGHNTVFWYRQTMMQGLELLAYFRNRAPLDDSGMPKDRFSAEMPDATLATLKIQPSEPRDSAVYFCASGSFFTSSYNEQFFGPGTRLTVL.

The CDR3 bases are TGTGCCAGCAGCTGGCAGGACAGGAAATATGAAGCTTTCTTT. This codes for CASSWQDRKYEAFF. V gene TRBV7-6 combines with J gene TRBJ1-1; 7 nucleotides line up with TRBD1. The germline V gene has CDR1 SGHVS and CDR2 FNYEAQ. J gave up 7 bases and V 4 bases, and 9 bases lay outside the gene matches. The CDR3 is 14 residues long. Full variable domain (rest looked up from reference TRBV7-6 and TRBJ1-1): GAGVSQSPRYKVTKRGQDVALRCDPISGHVSLYWYRQALGQGPEFLTYFNYEAQQDKSGLPNDRFSAERPEGSISTLTIQRTEQRDSAMYRCASSWQDRKYEAFFGQGTRLTVV.

The chain uses TRBV25-1 and TRBJ1-1; 8 nucleotides align to TRBD1. J lost 3 bases, V lost 3 bases, and 6 bases had no gene match. CDR3 length equals 15 residues. The V gene's germline CDR1 is MGHDK and CDR2 SYGVNS. The DNA for the CDR3 is TGTGCCAGCAGTGATTCCTCGACAGGGGACACTGAAGCTTTCTTT. Translated, it gives CASSDSSTGDTEAFF.

This clone is a singleton in its sample. The rearrangement links TRBV7-9 to TRBJ1-2; 7 positions agree with TRBD1. The CDR3 length is 19 residues. V dropped 5 bases and J dropped 2; count of bases not matched to a gene: 20. The germline V gene encodes CDR1 SEHNR and CDR2 FQNEAQ (reference sequence). In DNA form, the CDR3 reads TGTGCCAGCAGCCCCGCCGGTCGGCGGACAGGCGGTTCCAACTATGGCTACACCTTC. Translation gives CASSPAGRRTGGSNYGYTF.

V gene TRBV11-3 combines with J gene TRBJ2-7, with TRBD1 matching over 8 bases. The germline V gene has CDR1 SGHNT and CDR2 YENEEA. CDR3 length: 14 amino acids. J lost 6 bases, V lost 0 bases, and 4 bases had no gene match. CDR3 sequence: CASSLEDRVGEQYF. The CDR3, as DNA: TGTGCCAGCAGCTTAGAGGACAGGGTAGGCGAGCAGTACTTC.

This chain connects TRBV4-2 to TRBJ2-3; weak D call: TRBD2 (6 bases). V lost 1 base, J lost 3 bases, and 14 bases lay in between. Germline V CDR1 and CDR2: LGHNA, YNFKEQ. The CDR3 totals 16 residues. CDR3 sequence (DNA): TGTGCCAGCAGCCAAGTGTTTGGGGGGAGGACAGATACGCAGTATTTT. Protein: CASSQVFGGRTDTQYF.

CDR3 in amino acids: CASSLTMGQPDGYTF. CDR3 nucleotides: TGCGCCAGCAGTCTTACCATGGGACAGCCAGATGGCTACACCTTC. This rearrangement joins TRBV5-1 to TRBJ1-2; 7 bases fit TRBD1. This CDR3 is 15 amino acids long. Germline lookup yields CDR1 SGHRS and CDR2 YFSETQ. J gave up 6 bases and V 5 bases, and 13 bases lay outside the gene matches.

V usage is TRBV3-1 (or the pseudogene TRBV3-2) and J usage is TRBJ2-2; a possible D gene is TRBD2 (7 bases). The CDR3 sequence is 18 residues long. The V end was cut by 1 base, the J end by 3 bases, with 18 bases between. From germline, CDR1 is LGHDT and CDR2 YNNKEL (reference sequence). CDR3 loop: CASSQVKGGGTYTGELFF. For the CDR3, the DNA is TGTGCCAGCAGCCAAGTTAAGGGAGGGGGAACATACACCGGGGAGCTGTTTTTT.

The rearrangement joins TRBV2 to TRBJ2-7, with TRBD1 matching over 9 bases. Trimming cost V 9 bases and J 7 bases; bases outside gene matches: 4. The CDR3 is 11 residues long. Germline V gene lookup returns CDR1 SNHLY and CDR2 FYNNEI. The CDR3 is CASGTGQEQYF. Written as DNA, the CDR3 is TGTGCCAGTGGGACAGGGCAAGAGCAGTACTTC.

The rearrangement joins TRBV6-5 to TRBJ2-7; 14 nucleotides line up with TRBD2. V lost 6 bases to trimming and J lost 5 bases; unmatched junction nucleotides: 6. The CDR3 totals 15 residues. Germline V gene sequence: CDR1 MNHEY, CDR2 SVGAGI. CDR3 loop: CASRAGLAGAHEQYF. CDR3 DNA sequence: TGTGCCAGCAGAGCGGGACTAGCGGGAGCACACGAGCAGTACTTC.

The CDR3 nucleotides are TGTGCCAGCAGCTTAGGGGAGGGGGTACAGGGAACGGATGAGCAGTTCTTC. The encoded protein is CASSLGEGVQGTDEQFF. The chain is built from TRBV7-9 and TRBJ2-1; TRBD2 is a possible D gene (7 bases). Germline V gene sequence: CDR1 SEHNR, CDR2 FQNEAQ (reference sequence). CDR3 length equals 17 residues. V was clipped by 1 base and J by 8 bases, with 21 bases between them.

CDR3 nucleotides: TGTGCCAGCAGCTTTAGCGGGGGGGGATACAATGAGCAGTTCTTC. It translates to CASSFSGGGYNEQFF. V gene TRBV5-4 combines with J gene TRBJ2-1; 11 bases line up with TRBD2. CDR1 is SGHNT and CDR2 is YYREEE in the germline V gene (reference sequence). This CDR3 is 15 amino acids long. J was trimmed by 4 bases and V by 2 bases; bases with no gene match: 2.

This clone was found a few times. This chain connects TRBV19 to TRBJ2-7; 7 nucleotides line up with TRBD2. V was pared by 5 bases and J by 5 bases, with 9 bases of the junction left unmatched. Germline V gives CDR1 LNHDA, CDR2 SQIVND (reference sequence). This CDR3 comprises 14 residues. CDR3 nucleotide sequence: TGTGCCAGTAGTTACCAGGGAGGGCGAGACGAGCAGTACTTC. Its protein is CASSYQGGRDEQYF.

The rearrangement joins TRBV10-3 to TRBJ1-2; 9 nucleotides line up with TRBD1. The CDR3 length is 16 residues. CDR1 is ENHRY, CDR2 SYGVKD, per germline. V gave up 10 bases and J gave up 1 base; unmatched junction bases: 13. The CDR3 coding sequence is TGTGCCACCTCATTCGGGACAGGGTTAGATAACTATGGCTACACCTTC. This gives the protein CATSFGTGLDNYGYTF.

As regards this clone: Other DNA sequences in the sample encode the same CDR3. V and J are TRBV19 and TRBJ2-3; 8 bases fit TRBD2. Germline V lookup: CDR1 LNHDA, CDR2 SQIVND (reference sequence). The CDR3 is made up of 13 amino acids. After removal of 6 bases from V and 3 bases from J, the junction contained 2 bases not matched to a gene. The CDR3 is CASSRGGTDTQYF. The CDR3 DNA reads TGTGCCAGTAGCCGGGGGGGGACAGATACGCAGTATTTT.

The chain couples TRBV6-5 to TRBJ1-5; a possible D gene is TRBD1 (6 bases). The CDR3 is 14 amino acids. The germline V and J ends were trimmed by 9 bases and 7 bases, with 19 bases remaining between them. The germline V gene has CDR1 MNHEY and CDR2 SVGAGI. CDR3 sequence: CASSGQGKGQPQHF. The CDR3 bases are TGTGCCAGTTCGGGGCAGGGGAAGGGACAGCCCCAGCATTTT.

J is TRBJ1-5 and V is TRBV3-1 (or the pseudogene TRBV3-2); the match to TRBD1 covers 9 bases. After removal of 4 bases from V and 0 bases from J, the junction contained 10 bases not matched to a gene. Per germline, CDR1 LGHDT and CDR2 YNNKEL (reference sequence). The CDR3 is 18 amino acids. DNA of the CDR3: TGTGCCAGCAGCCCCGGGACAGGGACTCACTATAGCAATCAGCCCCAGCATTTT. Its translation: CASSPGTGTHYSNQPQHF.